This T cell receptor beta chain was obtained from a study of cytomegalovirus exposure and HLA in healthy donors. Whole-study results and caveats: TCR beta V- and J-gene trimming was later associated with a missense DCLRE1C variant.

Unmatched junction bases numbered 16, after V lost 4 bases and J lost 5 bases. CDR3 length: 19 amino acids. CDR1 SGDLS and CDR2 YYNGEE come from the germline V gene. PCR used 60 Vbeta primers and 13 Jbeta primers. Assay used: immunoSEQ multiplex PCR; TCRdb lists only in-frame clones, some missing. Of 120,000 or so clones in the sample, about 80% are singletons; the top ten hold 4.5% to 5%. Only one count was recorded for this clone. No antigen is known for it. The sequence was obtained from a middle-aged man in good health and CMV-seropositive. The chain uses TRBV9 and TRBJ2-2; 11 nucleotides match TRBD2. The source material was PBMCs. CDR3: CASSPRGLAGGLRTGELFF. The CDR3 region has the DNA TGTGCCAGCAGCCCTAGAGGGCTAGCGGGAGGCCTCCGGACCGGGGAGCTGTTTTTT.